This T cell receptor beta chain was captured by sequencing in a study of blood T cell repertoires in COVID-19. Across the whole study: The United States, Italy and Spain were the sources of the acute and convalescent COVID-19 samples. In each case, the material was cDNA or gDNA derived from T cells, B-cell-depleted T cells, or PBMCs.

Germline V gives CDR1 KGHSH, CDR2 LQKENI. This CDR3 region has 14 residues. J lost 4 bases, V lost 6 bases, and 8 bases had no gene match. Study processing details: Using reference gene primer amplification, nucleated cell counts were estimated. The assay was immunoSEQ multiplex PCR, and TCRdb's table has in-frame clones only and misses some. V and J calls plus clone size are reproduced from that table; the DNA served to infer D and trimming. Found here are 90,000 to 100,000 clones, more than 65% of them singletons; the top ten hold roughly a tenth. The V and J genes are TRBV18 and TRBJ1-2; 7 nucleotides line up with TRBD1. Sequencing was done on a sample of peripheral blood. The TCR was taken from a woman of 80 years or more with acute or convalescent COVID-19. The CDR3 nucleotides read TGTGCCAGCTCCGAATCGACAGGGAGCTATGGCTACACCTTC. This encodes CASSESTGSYGYTF.